This T cell receptor (beta chain) emerged from a study of Ad26.COV2.S vaccination and SARS-CoV-2 variants. The treatment was: about 20 received Ad26.COV2.S at low or high dose, single or two shots; five or six received placebo; per-sample allocation not given. It was on day 63 after the first vaccine or placebo injection that samples were taken. In germline, CDR1 is ENHRY, CDR2 SYGVKD. Trimming removed 7 bases at V and 3 bases at J, with 13 bases between. The CDR3 is 13 residues long. Using immunoSEQ multiplex PCR, the repertoire was profiled, and TCRdb retains in-frame clones only, with some absent. This table holds approximately 420,000 clones, roughly 90% found once.

The rearrangement joins TRBV10-3 to TRBJ2-7, with D unresolved. The sequences come from peripheral blood, collected in a trial of Ad26.COV2.S vaccine versus placebo. The clonotype originates from a person between 18 and 65 years old who received the Ad26.COV2.S COVID-19 vaccine or a placebo. In DNA form, the CDR3 reads TGTGCCATCATTCAAAAAGATTTCTACGAGCAGTACTTC. Protein: CAIIQKDFYEQYF.